Sequencing of this T cell receptor (beta chain) was carried out in a study of cytomegalovirus exposure and HLA in healthy donors. Findings and limits, study-wide: Analysis was carried out at a later point, and it linked a missense DCLRE1C variant to TCR beta V- and J-gene trimming. Common viral pathogens were later found to be apparently linked to several of the most significant clusters. Reports state that TCR beta sequences accurately predicted most subjects' HLA-A and HLA-B alleles. Upon later analysis, HLA-associated TCR beta chains proved more clonally expanded than other, equally common chains.

With respect to this clone: What it recognizes is unknown.

Use of 60 Vbeta and 13 Jbeta primers characterized the PCR. Assay: immunoSEQ multiplex PCR; the TCRdb copy retains only in-frame clones and omits some. The sample shows 110,000 to 150,000 clones, around 84% of them seen only once. J was trimmed by 5 bases and V by 5 bases; bases with no gene match: 6. The CDR3 covers 14 residues. Germline CDR1 and CDR2: MGHRA and YSYEKL. This TCR was recovered from a boy aged 2 to 10 in good health and CMV-seronegative. This chain links TRBV4-1 with TRBJ1-5; 7 positions agree with TRBD1. Sample: PBMCs. CDR3 sequence: CASSGQVLDQPQHF. CDR3 nucleotides: TGCGCCAGCAGCGGACAGGTCCTAGATCAGCCCCAGCATTTT.